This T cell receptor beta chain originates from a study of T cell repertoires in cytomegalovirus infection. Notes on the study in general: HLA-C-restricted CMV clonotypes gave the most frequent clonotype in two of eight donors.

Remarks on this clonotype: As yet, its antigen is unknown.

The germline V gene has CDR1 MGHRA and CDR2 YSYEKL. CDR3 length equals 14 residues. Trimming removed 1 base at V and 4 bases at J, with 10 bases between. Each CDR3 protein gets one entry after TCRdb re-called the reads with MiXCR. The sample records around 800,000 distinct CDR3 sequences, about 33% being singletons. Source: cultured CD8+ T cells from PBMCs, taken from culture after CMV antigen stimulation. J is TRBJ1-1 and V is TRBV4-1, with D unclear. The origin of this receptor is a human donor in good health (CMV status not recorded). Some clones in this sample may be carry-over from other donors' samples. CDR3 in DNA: TGCGCCAGCAGCCAAGTTTTTCTGCGCACTGAAGCTTTCTTT. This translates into CASSQVFLRTEAFF.